Following are 29 T cell receptor beta chains from one sample sequenced in a study of T-cell reconstitution after alpha-beta-depleted transplantation in children. It was with unique molecular identifiers that the TCRbeta library was prepared. TCRdb redid the calling of the PCR reads with MiXCR, one entry per CDR3 protein. The sample shows more than 60,000 distinct CDR3 sequences, around 7.9% of them seen only once. Sample: PBMCs from the stem cell graft donor, taken from the stem cell graft. The receptor set was obtained from a human donor who donated a stem cell graft to a child with acute lymphoblastic leukemia.

This clonotype was counted ten times or more. V and J are TRBV15 and TRBJ1-5, with a tentative D call TRBD1 (5 bases). V shed 5 bases and J shed 1 base, with 12 bases lying between them. In germline, CDR1 is LNHNV, CDR2 YYDKDF (reference sequence). This CDR3 has 15 residues. The CDR3 sequence: CATSSRGDSNQPQHF. CDR3 DNA: TGTGCCACCAGCTCGCGGGGGGACAGCAATCAGCCCCAGCATTTT.

J is TRBJ2-2 and V is TRBV7-6, with D perhaps TRBD2 (5 bases). The CDR3 contains 17 residues. Trimming left V 3 bases short and J 3 bases short, with 17 bases between. Germline CDR1 and CDR2: SGHVS and FNYEAQ. The CDR3 sequence is CASSFTPRGRDTGELFF. DNA of the CDR3: TGTGCCAGCAGCTTTACCCCCAGAGGGCGTGACACCGGGGAGCTGTTTTTT.

This clonotype came up many times. The rearrangement uses TRBV7-9 and TRBJ2-5; a possible D gene is TRBD1 (5 bases). Trimming shortened V by 7 bases and J by 2 bases, and 14 bases separated the two germline ends. The germline V gene encodes CDR1 SEHNR and CDR2 FQNEAQ (reference sequence). This CDR3 comprises 14 residues. This CDR3 is CASTPRARQETQYF. For the CDR3, the DNA is TGTGCCAGCACCCCCAGGGCTAGACAAGAGACCCAGTACTTC. Full variable domain (remainder filled in from reference TRBV7-9 and TRBJ2-5): DTGVSQNPRHKITKRGQNVTFRCDPISEHNRLYWYRQTLGQGPEFLTYFQNEAQLEKSRLLSDRFSAERPKGSFSTLEIQRTEQGDSAMYLCASTPRARQETQYFGPGTRLLVL.

There are a few counts of this clonotype. This sequence joins TRBV20-1 and TRBJ1-3, with D possibly being TRBD1 (5 bases). The CDR3 totals 12 residues. Germline V gene sequence: CDR1 DFQATT, CDR2 SNEGSKA (reference sequence). Between the trimmed V and J ends, which lost 5 bases and 3 bases, there was a span of 8 bases. This CDR3 reads CSALDIGNTIYF. DNA for the CDR3: TGCAGTGCTTTGGACATTGGAAACACCATATATTTT.

This clonotype has at least ten counts. The chain joins TRBV7-2 to TRBJ2-7; D is uncertain. The CDR3 runs to 13 residues. Germline V gene sequence: CDR1 SGHTA, CDR2 FQGNSA. Trimming shortened V by 0 bases and J by 2 bases, and 5 bases separated the two germline ends. The CDR3 here is CASSLAKPYEQYF. The CDR3 DNA sequence: TGTGCCAGCAGCTTAGCGAAACCCTACGAGCAGTACTTC.

Many counts were recorded for this clonotype. J is TRBJ1-2 and V is TRBV20-1; weak D call: TRBD1 (6 bases). The CDR3 is made up of 15 amino acids. The V and J ends lost 2 bases and 5 bases respectively, with 18 bases between them. Germline V gene data show CDR1 as DFQATT and CDR2 as SNEGSKA (reference sequence). In DNA form, the CDR3 reads TGCAGTGCTAGACCCCTTGGGGGCGCGAGATATGGCTACACCTTC. As protein: CSARPLGGARYGYTF.

In this sample, this clonotype turned up many times. The J gene is TRBJ2-1, the V gene TRBV29-1, with 8 bases aligning to TRBD2. V was pared by 5 bases and J by 4 bases, with 7 bases of the junction left unmatched. Germline CDR1 reads SQVTM; CDR2 reads ANQGSEA. The CDR3 loop spans 14 amino acids. The CDR3 nucleotides are TGCAGCGTTTTCCCTAGCGGGTTTTACAATGAGCAGTTCTTC. This gives the protein CSVFPSGFYNEQFF.

This clonotype was seen ten or more times. V and J are TRBV6-2 or TRBV6-3 and TRBJ1-1, with D possibly matching TRBD1 (5 bases). Germline CDR1 reads MNHEY; CDR2 reads SVGEGT. The CDR3 runs 12 residues. V lost 6 bases and J lost 11, with 16 bases in between. CDR3 sequence: CASSQTASAAFF. In nucleotides, the CDR3 is TGTGCCAGCAGCCAGACAGCGAGCGCTGCTTTCTTT.

This clonotype was counted at least ten times. J is TRBJ2-7 and V is TRBV4-2; 8 bases line up with TRBD2. V trimming: 1 base; J trimming: 3 bases; junction bases outside the gene matches: 5. Germline-derived CDR1 and CDR2 are LGHNA and YNFKEQ. This CDR3 spans 15 amino acids. The CDR3 DNA reads TGTGCCAGCAGCCAAGCAACTAGCGGAAACTACGAGCAGTACTTC. Translated: CASSQATSGNYEQYF.

This clonotype was observed a few times. The chain uses TRBV28 and TRBJ1-2; D not resolved. Trimming stripped 4 bases from V and 2 bases from J, with 8 bases between. From germline, CDR1 is MDHEN and CDR2 SYDVKM. The CDR3 has 13 amino acids. The CDR3 bases are TGTGCCAGCAGTTCCAGGTTAAACTATGGCTACACCTTC. Residues: CASSSRLNYGYTF.

The genes are TRBV2 and TRBJ2-7; D ambiguous. Per germline, CDR1 SNHLY and CDR2 FYNNEI. The V and J ends lost 6 bases and 6 bases respectively, with 15 bases between them. CDR3 length: 13 residues. Here the CDR3 reads CASRGSAPGEQYF. Written as DNA, the CDR3 is TGTGCCAGCAGGGGTTCTGCCCCTGGCGAGCAGTACTTC.

This clonotype was picked up many times. The V and J genes are TRBV4-2 and TRBJ2-1, with 10 bases identical to TRBD1. The CDR3 consists of 13 residues. V shed 5 bases and J 8 bases; nucleotides not matched to a gene: 3. Germline V gives CDR1 LGHNA, CDR2 YNFKEQ. Written as DNA, the CDR3 is TGTGCCAGCAGCGGGGACAGGGGTGATGAGCAGTTCTTC. Protein: CASSGDRGDEQFF.

The chain joins TRBV11-2 to TRBJ2-2; D not resolved. There are 12 residues in the CDR3. Trimming cost V 3 bases and J 5 bases, with 4 bases left between them. Looked up from germline, CDR1 is SGHAT and CDR2 is FQNNGV. CDR3 DNA sequence: TGTGCCAGCAGCTTCTCAACCGGGGAGCTGTTTTTT. Translation gives CASSFSTGELFF.

The rearrangement links TRBV7-2 to TRBJ2-5, with 9 bases lining up with TRBD1. This CDR3 is built from 15 residues. Germline V gives CDR1 SGHTA, CDR2 FQGNSA. Trimming at V came to 5 bases and at J to 4 bases, leaving 8 bases not matched to a gene. The CDR3 sequence: CASSDPWTGVETQYF. In DNA, the CDR3 is TGTGCCAGCAGCGACCCTTGGACAGGGGTAGAGACCCAGTACTTC.

This clonotype has a count of ten or more. The chain carries TRBV7-8 and TRBJ2-1; TRBD2 is a possible D gene (5 bases). V lost 3 bases, J lost 5 bases, and 20 bases lay in between. The CDR3 totals 17 residues. Per the germline V gene, CDR1 is SGHVS and CDR2 is FQNEAQ. The CDR3 spells CASSFSRGGFLNNEQFF. DNA of the CDR3: TGTGCCAGCAGCTTCTCGCGTGGAGGTTTTTTGAACAATGAGCAGTTCTTC.

The rearrangement uses TRBV5-1 and TRBJ1-1; 7 nucleotides align to TRBD1. Germline lookup yields CDR1 SGHRS and CDR2 YFSETQ. This CDR3 is built from 15 residues. V gave up 4 bases and J gave up 4 bases; unmatched junction bases: 10. CDR3 coding DNA: TGCGCCAGCAGCCAGACAGGGCCCGGGAGCACTGAAGCTTTCTTT. This translates into CASSQTGPGSTEAFF.

This clonotype came up a few times. This chain's CDR3 is CASSSASGMADTQYF. CDR3 DNA: TGTGCCAGCAGTAGTGCTAGCGGGATGGCAGATACGCAGTATTTT. The rearrangement joins TRBV27 to TRBJ2-3; 9 bases match TRBD2. Trimming at V came to 5 bases and at J to 4 bases, leaving 7 bases not matched to a gene. Germline V CDR1 and CDR2: MNHEY, SMNVEV (reference sequence). The CDR3 has 15 residues.

This clonotype showed up many times. V is TRBV5-4 and J is TRBJ2-5; 7 bases are a match to TRBD2. J lost 7 bases, V lost 3 bases, and 12 bases had no gene match. Germline V gene lookup returns CDR1 SGHNT and CDR2 YYREEE (reference sequence). The CDR3 spans 15 residues. Written as DNA, the CDR3 is TGTGCCAGCAGCTCCCGGACTAGTAGTAGGGGGACCCAGTACTTC. It codes for CASSSRTSSRGTQYF.

In its sample, this clonotype was seen many times. This rearrangement joins TRBV5-1 to TRBJ2-7, with a weak D call TRBD2 (5 bases). This CDR3 contains 16 residues. The V gene lost 1 base and the J gene lost 3 bases, with 17 bases spanning the gap. Germline CDR1 reads SGHRS; CDR2 reads YFSETQ. The DNA of the CDR3 is TGCGCCAGCAGCTTGAACGAGAACAGAGGAGGCTACGAGCAGTACTTC. Amino acids: CASSLNENRGGYEQYF.

This clonotype has at least ten counts. The chain employs TRBV18 and TRBJ2-5; the D is unclear. CDR1 KGHSH and CDR2 LQKENI come from the germline V gene. V was trimmed by 3 bases and J by 1 base, leaving 6 bases between them. The CDR3 has 13 amino acids. The CDR3 reads CASSPNSQETQYF. The CDR3, as DNA: TGTGCCAGCTCACCGAACAGCCAAGAGACCCAGTACTTC.

This clonotype occurred many times. This chain connects TRBV7-3 to TRBJ1-1; D is possibly TRBD1 (6 bases). CDR1 SGHTA and CDR2 FQGTGA come from the germline V gene. There are 14 residues in the CDR3. V lost 4 bases, J lost 6 bases, and 15 bases lay in between. The CDR3 protein is CASSSTGAGAEAFF. CDR3 sequence (DNA): TGTGCCAGCAGCTCGACAGGCGCCGGAGCTGAAGCTTTCTTT.

In this sample, this clonotype turned up many times. The genes are TRBV5-1 and TRBJ2-3; weak D call: TRBD2 (5 bases). The CDR3 loop spans 15 amino acids. Germline-derived CDR1 and CDR2 are SGHRS and YFSETQ. V was pared by 0 bases and J by 2 bases, with 10 bases between. CDR3 DNA sequence: TGCGCCAGCAGCTTGGTAGGGAGTACCACAGATACGCAGTATTTT. Its protein is CASSLVGSTTDTQYF.

As for this clonotype: A read error may explain this, as a much larger clone is one base away. The chain recombines TRBV13 with TRBJ1-4; D is uncertain. The CDR3 is 14 amino acids. Trimming cost V 3 bases and J 5 bases, with 10 bases left between them. From germline, CDR1 is PRHDT and CDR2 FYEKMQ (reference sequence). Written as DNA, the CDR3 is TGTGCCAGCAGCTTTCGACGGATAAATGAAAAACTGTTTTTT. Protein: CASSFRRINEKLFF.

This clonotype was counted at least ten times. The chain joins TRBV3-1 to TRBJ2-1, with 7 nucleotides matching TRBD2. V was pared by 4 bases and J by 2 bases, with 5 bases of the junction left unmatched. Germline values: CDR1 LGHDT, CDR2 YNNKEL (reference sequence). The CDR3 totals 15 residues. CDR3 amino acids: CASSPTGGAYNEQFF. The CDR3 bases are TGTGCCAGCAGCCCAACGGGGGGTGCCTACAATGAGCAGTTCTTC.

This clonotype was counted at least ten times. In DNA, the CDR3 is TGCGCCAGCAGCGTGGACGACACCTCGACCCAGCATTTT. This sequence encodes CASSVDDTSTQHF. The rearrangement joins TRBV5-1 to TRBJ1-5; D remains ambiguous. Germline V gene data show CDR1 as SGHRS and CDR2 as YFSETQ. Trimming removed 4 bases from V and 11 bases from J, with 16 bases in between. This CDR3 contains 13 residues.

This clonotype showed up many times. CDR3 sequence reads: CASTARGVRTYEQYF. The CDR3 DNA follows: TGTGCCAGCACCGCTCGCGGGGTCCGAACCTACGAGCAGTACTTC. V usage is TRBV12-3 or TRBV12-4 and J usage is TRBJ2-7; possible D gene TRBD2, 6 bases. This CDR3 has 15 amino acids. The V end was cut by 7 bases, the J end by 2 bases, with 18 bases between.

This clonotype was counted at least ten times. This chain links TRBV2 with TRBJ2-7; possibly TRBD1 for D (6 bases). V was shortened by 4 bases and J by 3 bases, with 10 bases between the two germline ends. This CDR3 spans 13 amino acids. Germline V gene lookup returns CDR1 SNHLY and CDR2 FYNNEI. The CDR3 bases are TGTGCCAGCAGTGGAAACAGGGTCTACGAGCAGTACTTC. It yields the protein CASSGNRVYEQYF.

This clonotype was observed at least ten times. This chain links TRBV5-5 with TRBJ1-2; 10 nucleotides agree with TRBD1. The CDR3 runs to 13 residues. The germline V gene has CDR1 SGHKS and CDR2 YYEKEE (reference sequence). The V segment lost 4 bases and the J segment 8 bases; nucleotides outside the gene matches: 5. The CDR3 spells CASSPGTGVGYTF. CDR3 coding DNA: TGTGCCAGCAGCCCCGGGACAGGGGTCGGCTACACCTTC. Filled out from reference TRBV5-5 and TRBJ1-2, the complete variable domain reads DAGVTQSPTHLIKTRGQQVTLRCSPISGHKSVSWYQQVLGQGPQFIFQYYEKEERGRGNFPDRFSARQFPNYSSELNVNALLLGDSALYLCASSPGTGVGYTFGSGTRLTVV.

This clonotype was detected many times. The chain employs TRBV29-1 and TRBJ1-1, with D unresolved. The germline V gene encodes CDR1 SQVTM and CDR2 ANQGSEA. V lost 4 bases to trimming and J lost 5 bases, with 5 bases between them. This CDR3 is 10 amino acids long. CDR3 bases: TGCAGCGTTGGCTCAACTGAAGCTTTCTTT. Its protein product is CSVGSTEAFF.